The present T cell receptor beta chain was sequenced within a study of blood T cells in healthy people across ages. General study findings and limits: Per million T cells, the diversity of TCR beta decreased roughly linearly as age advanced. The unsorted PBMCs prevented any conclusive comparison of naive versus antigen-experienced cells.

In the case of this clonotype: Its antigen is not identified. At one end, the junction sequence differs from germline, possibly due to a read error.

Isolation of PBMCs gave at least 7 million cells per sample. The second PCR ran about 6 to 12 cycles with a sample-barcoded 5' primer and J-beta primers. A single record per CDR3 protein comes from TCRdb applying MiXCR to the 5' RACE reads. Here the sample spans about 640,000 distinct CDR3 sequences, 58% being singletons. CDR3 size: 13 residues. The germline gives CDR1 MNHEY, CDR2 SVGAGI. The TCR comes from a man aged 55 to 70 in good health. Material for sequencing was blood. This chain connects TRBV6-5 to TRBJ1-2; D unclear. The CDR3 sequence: CASSSWIAYGYTF. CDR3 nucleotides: TGTGCCAGCAGTTCCTGGATTGCCTATGGTTACACCTTC.